The rows below give T cell receptor beta chains drawn from one sample of a study of blood T cell repertoires in COVID-19. TCRdb keeps only in-frame clones here, not all; method: immunoSEQ multiplex PCR. The sample carries just under 150,000 clones, about 89% recorded once. Sequenced material: peripheral blood. Every receptor here comes from a man between 45 and 60 years old who had recovered from COVID-19. The CDR3 runs from the conserved cysteine through the conserved F or W. Fields, in order: D gene, clone size, V gene, J gene, CDR3 protein, CDR3 DNA. D genes are given only for firm matches. Clone size is given for some rows only: seen once, a few or many times, or a class if the clone is expanded.

>NA|NA|TRBV19|TRBJ2-7
CASTSTGGPNYEQYF
TGTGCCAGTACCTCAACCGGGGGACCGAACTACGAGCAGTACTTC
>NA|NA|TRBV7-8|TRBJ1-2
CASSLIGSGTNYGYTF
TGTGCCAGCAGCTTAATAGGCTCCGGGACAAACTATGGCTACACCTTC
>TRBD1|NA|TRBV19|TRBJ2-2
CASSWGTGGFGFVTGELFF
TGTGCCAGTAGTTGGGGGACAGGGGGTTTTGGTTTCGTTACCGGGGAGCTGTTTTTT
>TRBD1|NA|TRBV10-1|TRBJ2-5
CASKPGTGDDQETQYF
TGCGCCAGCAAACCCGGGACAGGGGACGACCAAGAGACCCAGTACTTC
>NA|NA|TRBV6-5|TRBJ1-2
CASWGGANYGYTF
TGTGCCAGCTGGGGGGGCGCTAACTATGGCTACACCTTC
>TRBD2|NA|TRBV9|TRBJ2-1
CASSQGLAGALGEQFF
TGTGCCAGCAGCCAAGGGCTAGCGGGGGCTCTTGGTGAGCAGTTCTTC
>NA|NA|TRBV3-1/TRBV3-2|TRBJ2-7
CASSHSDKGYREQYF
TGTGCCAGCAGCCACTCGGACAAGGGGTATCGCGAGCAGTACTTC
>TRBD1|NA|TRBV19|TRBJ1-2
CASSTDRVTDLRHYGYTF
TGTGCCAGTAGTACCGACAGGGTTACCGATCTACGCCACTATGGCTACACCTTC
>TRBD2|NA|TRBV4-2|TRBJ2-5
CASSRNLGTSGGQETQYF
TGTGCCAGCAGCCGAAACCTTGGGACTAGCGGGGGACAAGAGACCCAGTACTTC
>TRBD2|NA|TRBV4-1|TRBJ2-3
CASSQEPAGVTDTQYF
TGCGCCAGCAGCCAAGAACCAGCGGGGGTAACAGATACGCAGTATTTT
>NA|NA|TRBV5-1|TRBJ2-7
CASSLTFYEQYF
TGCGCCAGCAGCTTGACTTTCTACGAGCAGTACTTC
>TRBD1|NA|TRBV6-6|TRBJ2-7
CASSYQGQSYEQYF
TGTGCCAGCAGTTACCAGGGACAGTCCTACGAGCAGTACTTC
>NA|NA|TRBV7-9|TRBJ1-2
CASKVAGTDYGYTF
TGTGCGTCCAAGGTGGCAGGGACTGACTATGGCTACACCTTC
>TRBD2|few|TRBV7-2|TRBJ2-5
CASTTSGGSQETQYF
TGTGCCAGCACAACTAGCGGGGGGTCCCAAGAGACCCAGTACTTC
>NA|NA|TRBV6-1|TRBJ2-6
CASSDGVGANVLTF
TGTGCCAGCAGTGACGGGGTTGGGGCCAACGTCCTGACTTTC
>NA|few|TRBV19|TRBJ2-2
CASSSSGANTGELFF
TGTGCCAGTAGCTCATCCGGGGCGAACACCGGGGAGCTGTTTTTT
>TRBD1|NA|TRBV19|TRBJ2-4
CASSHMRQGGNIQYF
TGTGCCAGTAGCCACATGAGACAGGGTGGAAACATTCAGTACTTC
>TRBD1|NA|TRBV11-2|TRBJ1-1
CASSLGPGQEAFF
TGTGCCAGCAGCTTAGGACCGGGACAGGAAGCTTTCTTT
>TRBD1|NA|TRBV6-2/TRBV6-3|TRBJ1-1
CASSLGQGSSEAFF
TGTGCCAGCAGTCTGGGACAGGGGAGTTCTGAAGCTTTCTTT
>NA|once|TRBV6-5|TRBJ1-1
CASTLAHEAFF
TGTGCCAGCACTTTAGCCCATGAAGCTTTCTTT
>NA|NA|TRBV7-2|TRBJ1-2
CASSLSIRAGVYGYTF
TGTGCCAGCAGCTTATCTATCAGGGCAGGCGTCTATGGCTACACCTTC
>TRBD1|NA|TRBV18|TRBJ1-4
CASSPRDSDEKLFF
TGTGCCAGCTCCCCCCGGGACAGCGATGAAAAACTGTTTTTT
>NA|NA|TRBV15|TRBJ2-2
CATSRDWIAVNTGELFF
TGTGCCACCAGCAGAGATTGGATAGCGGTGAACACCGGGGAGCTGTTTTTT
>NA|NA|TRBV7-3|TRBJ1-5
CASSPSSWQKNSNQPQHF
TGTGCCAGCAGCCCCAGTTCCTGGCAGAAAAATAGCAATCAGCCCCAGCATTTT
>NA|NA|TRBV11-3|TRBJ1-3
CASSLQGGNTIYF
TGTGCCAGCAGCTTACAGGGAGGAAACACCATATATTTT
>NA|NA|TRBV4-3|TRBJ2-4
CASSRQGPPGVLAKNIQYF
TGCGCCAGCAGCCGACAAGGGCCCCCGGGGGTGTTAGCCAAAAACATTCAGTACTTC
>NA|NA|TRBV5-4|TRBJ1-4
CASSFGPGTNEKLFF
TGTGCCAGCAGCTTTGGTCCGGGAACTAATGAAAAACTGTTTTTT
>NA|NA|TRBV7-2|TRBJ2-5
CASSLNTETQYF
TGTGCCAGCAGCTTAAACACGGAGACCCAGTACTTC
>TRBD2|few|TRBV19|TRBJ2-7
CASSISSGEAYEQYF
TGTGCCAGTAGTATATCTAGCGGGGAGGCCTACGAGCAGTACTTC